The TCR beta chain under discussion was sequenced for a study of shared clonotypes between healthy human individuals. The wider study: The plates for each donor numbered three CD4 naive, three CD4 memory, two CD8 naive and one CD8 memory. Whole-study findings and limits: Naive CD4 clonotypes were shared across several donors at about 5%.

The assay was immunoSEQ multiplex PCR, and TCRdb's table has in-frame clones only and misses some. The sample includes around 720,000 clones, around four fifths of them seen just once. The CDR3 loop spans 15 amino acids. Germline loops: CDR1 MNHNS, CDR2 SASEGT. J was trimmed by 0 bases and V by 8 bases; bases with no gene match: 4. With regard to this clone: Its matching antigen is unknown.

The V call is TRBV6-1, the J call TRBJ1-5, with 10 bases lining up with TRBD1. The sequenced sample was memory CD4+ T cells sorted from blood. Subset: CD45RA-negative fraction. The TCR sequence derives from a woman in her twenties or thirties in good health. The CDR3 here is CASRGTGASNQPQHF. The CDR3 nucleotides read TGTGCCAGCCGTGGGACAGGGGCTAGCAATCAGCCCCAGCATTTT.